One TCR beta chain is described in this entry. This sample stems from a study of blood T cell repertoires in COVID-19. The data were produced by immunoSEQ multiplex PCR, yet TCRdb's version contains in-frame clones alone and is incomplete. The sample has approximately 89,000 clones, around three quarters seen once. Trimming pared 6 bases from V and 5 bases from J, leaving 10 bases between. This CDR3 has 12 residues. Germline V CDR1 and CDR2: MNHEY, SVGAGI. The genes are TRBV6-5 and TRBJ1-1; the D is unclear. What was sequenced was peripheral blood. The receptor was derived from a human donor in a cohort sampled during active COVID-19. DNA for the CDR3: TGTGCCAGCAGGCAACCGGGGACTGAAGCTTTCTTT. It encodes CASRQPGTEAFF.